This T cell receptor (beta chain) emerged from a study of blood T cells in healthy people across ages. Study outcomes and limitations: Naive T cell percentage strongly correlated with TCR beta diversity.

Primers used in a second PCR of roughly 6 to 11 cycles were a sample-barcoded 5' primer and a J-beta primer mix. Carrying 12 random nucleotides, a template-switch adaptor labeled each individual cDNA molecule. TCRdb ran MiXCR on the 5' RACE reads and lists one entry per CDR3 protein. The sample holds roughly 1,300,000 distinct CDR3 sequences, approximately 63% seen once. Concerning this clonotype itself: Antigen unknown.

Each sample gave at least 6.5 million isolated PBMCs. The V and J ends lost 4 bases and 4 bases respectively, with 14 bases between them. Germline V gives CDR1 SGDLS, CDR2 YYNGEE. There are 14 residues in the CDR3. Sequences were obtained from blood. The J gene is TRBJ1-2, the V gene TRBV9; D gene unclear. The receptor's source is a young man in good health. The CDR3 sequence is CASSPHRSSYGYTF. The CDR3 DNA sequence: TGTGCCAGCAGCCCGCATAGGAGTTCCTATGGCTACACCTTC.